This TCR beta chain was recovered during a study of immune cell composition in non-small cell lung cancer. The study, taken as a whole, reports: Overall clonality, unlike maximal tumour-associated clone frequency, did not predict TIL reactivity. Squamous carcinomas (roughly 80%) more often had tumour-associated clones >0.5% than adenocarcinomas (33%).

The CDR3 extends over 12 amino acids. The germline V gene encodes CDR1 SGHRS and CDR2 YFSETQ. Losses at the gene ends were 4 bases for V and 10 bases for J; bases not matched to a gene: 5. Clones were read by immunoSEQ multiplex PCR, and TCRdb kept only the in-frame ones, dropping some. The sample holds about 1,500 clones, 60% to 70% seen once. Normal lung sampling was at least 3 cm from the tumour, as distant as possible. About this clone: What it binds is not known.

Sequenced sample: non-adjacent lung tissue. The chain carries TRBV5-1 and TRBJ2-1; TRBD1 agrees at 7 bases. The sequence came from a human donor with non-small cell lung cancer. The CDR3 nucleotides are TGCGCCAGCAGCACCCGGACAGGAGAGCAGTTCTTC. This sequence encodes CASSTRTGEQFF.